These 31 T cell receptor beta chains were all obtained from the same sample, sequenced in a study of blood T cell repertoires in COVID-19. Method: immunoSEQ multiplex PCR; TCRdb's copy keeps in-frame clones and lacks some. The table records a few hundred thousand clones, around 83% of them present only once. The sample consisted of peripheral blood. The receptors shown here come from a man aged 18 to 30 with active or convalescent COVID-19.

This clone was counted between two and nine times. The CDR3 is CASSWSTTPGELFF. For the CDR3, the DNA is TGTGCCAGCAGTTGGAGCACAACTCCCGGGGAGCTGTTTTTT. The chain combines TRBV27 with TRBJ2-2; D gene uncertain. V gave up 4 bases and J gave up 6 bases, with 12 bases separating them. Germline CDR1 and CDR2: MNHEY and SMNVEV (reference sequence). CDR3 length equals 14 residues.

The chain couples TRBV3-1 (or the pseudogene TRBV3-2) to TRBJ2-1; a possible D gene is TRBD1 (6 bases). Germline lookup yields CDR1 LGHDT and CDR2 YNNKEL (reference sequence). This CDR3 spans 11 amino acids. Trimming removed 0 bases from V and 12 bases from J, with 6 bases in between. This CDR3 reads CASSQEGGQFF. DNA for the CDR3: TGTGCCAGCAGCCAAGAAGGGGGGCAGTTCTTC.

This clone showed up just a few times. This sequence joins TRBV13 and TRBJ2-7; TRBD2 matches at 7 bases. This CDR3 is 12 amino acids long. Germline lookup yields CDR1 PRHDT and CDR2 FYEKMQ (reference sequence). V lost 1 base and J lost 6; bases outside the gene matches: 0. CDR3 bases: TGTGCCAGCAGCTTAGCGGGGGGCGAGCAGTACTTC. Its translation: CASSLAGGEQYF.

The chain recombines TRBV5-6 with TRBJ2-7; the match to TRBD2 covers 8 bases. The CDR3 spans 15 residues. Germline trimming cut 0 bases from V and 1 base from J; bases unmatched to any gene: 3. Per germline, CDR1 SGHDT and CDR2 YYEEEE. The DNA for the CDR3 is TGTGCCAGCAGCTTGGGACTAGCGTTATCCTACGAGCAGTACTTC. Residues: CASSLGLALSYEQYF.

The CDR3 DNA is TGTGCCAGCAGCTTAGTTGGCAGGGGGCCGGGTGAAGCTTTCTTT. Protein sequence: CASSLVGRGPGEAFF. The chain links TRBV11-2 to TRBJ1-1; 8 bases are shared with TRBD1. The CDR3 length is 15 residues. Per germline, CDR1 SGHAT and CDR2 FQNNGV. After removal of 1 base from V and 7 bases from J, the junction contained 8 bases not matched to a gene.

The chain has TRBV5-6 and TRBJ1-4; D is perhaps TRBD1 (6 bases). Germline V CDR1 and CDR2: SGHDT, YYEEEE. The CDR3 runs to 14 residues. V was pared by 1 base and J by 8 bases, with 12 bases between. CDR3 DNA: TGTGCCAGCAGCTTGTTGGGGGCTAGGGAAAAACTGTTTTTT. Its translation: CASSLLGAREKLFF.

CDR3 nucleotides: TGTGCCAGCAGCTTAGATCCGGGACAGGGTCAGTTCTTC. Its protein product is CASSLDPGQGQFF. V usage is TRBV11-2 and J usage is TRBJ2-1, with 9 bases lining up with TRBD1. Per germline, CDR1 SGHAT and CDR2 FQNNGV. This CDR3 comprises 13 residues. V was clipped by 0 bases and J by 13 bases; unmatched bases: 4.

V usage is TRBV11-3 and J usage is TRBJ2-1; D not certain. Trimming cost V 6 bases and J 8 bases, with 17 bases left between them. This CDR3 has 14 residues. The germline CDR1 and CDR2 sequences are SGHNT and YENEEA. For the CDR3, the DNA is TGTGCCAGCAGACAAGCGTTAGGCATCGATGAGCAGTTCTTC. Translating it yields CASRQALGIDEQFF.

The table lists this clone with a count of one. This rearrangement joins TRBV6-1 to TRBJ2-7; D unclear. Trimming cost V 3 bases and J 0 bases, with 6 bases left between them. CDR1 and CDR2 (germline): MNHNS, SASEGT. This CDR3 is built from 13 residues. The CDR3 reads CASSDRSSYEQYF. CDR3 DNA sequence: TGTGCCAGCAGTGACCGGAGCTCCTACGAGCAGTACTTC.

The V call is TRBV19, the J call TRBJ1-3, with unresolved D. Per germline, CDR1 LNHDA and CDR2 SQIVND (reference sequence). The CDR3 runs to 16 residues. V shed 1 base and J shed 3 bases, with 13 bases lying between them. The CDR3: CASSIGAPSFGNTIYF. The CDR3 DNA reads TGTGCCAGTAGTATAGGGGCACCGAGTTTTGGAAACACCATATATTTT.

The chain has TRBV11-2 and TRBJ1-6; no firm D call. This CDR3 is 16 amino acids long. Germline lookup yields CDR1 SGHAT and CDR2 FQNNGV. The V end was cut by 5 bases, the J end by 10 bases, with 21 bases between. CDR3 sequence (DNA): TGTGCCAGCAGCCTTGGGCATCTGGGTGGAAGCTCACCCCTCCACTTT. Amino acids: CASSLGHLGGSSPLHF. The whole variable domain, filled in from reference TRBV11-2 and TRBJ1-6, reads EAGVAQSPRYKIIEKRQSVAFWCNPISGHATLYWYQQILGQGPKLLIQFQNNGVVDDSQLPKDRFSAERLKGVDSTLKIQPAKLEDSAVYLCASSLGHLGGSSPLHFGNGTRLTVT.

The chain joins TRBV19 to TRBJ2-1; TRBD2 matches 8 bases. This CDR3 comprises 15 residues. The V gene end was trimmed by 4 bases and the J gene end by 1 base; junction bases not matched to a gene: 3. Germline values: CDR1 LNHDA, CDR2 SQIVND (reference sequence). The CDR3 loop is CASSTIAGSYNEQFF. The CDR3, as DNA: TGTGCCAGTAGTACCATAGCGGGGTCCTACAATGAGCAGTTCTTC.

The gene calls are TRBV6-6 and TRBJ2-2; D possibly corresponds to TRBD1 (6 bases). Germline V gene lookup returns CDR1 MNHNY and CDR2 SVGAGI (reference sequence). Trimming left V 2 bases short and J 6 bases short, with 7 bases between. CDR3 size: 13 residues. The CDR3 region is CASSYDRSGELFF. Written as DNA, the CDR3 is TGTGCCAGCAGTTACGACAGGTCCGGGGAGCTGTTTTTT.

This clone was counted once. The chain employs TRBV6-5 and TRBJ2-7; the D gene is possibly TRBD2 (5 bases). The germline gives CDR1 MNHEY, CDR2 SVGAGI. Trimming removed 2 bases from V and 3 bases from J, with 11 bases in between. The CDR3 covers 14 residues. The chain's CDR3 is CASSYGGPFYEQYF. The DNA for the CDR3 is TGTGCCAGCAGTTACGGAGGACCCTTCTACGAGCAGTACTTC.

The chain combines TRBV2 with TRBJ2-7; 8 bases map to TRBD1. Germline V lookup: CDR1 SNHLY, CDR2 FYNNEI. The V and J ends lost 7 bases and 7 bases, in that order; junction bases with no gene match: 18. The CDR3 totals 16 residues. The CDR3 bases are TGTGCCAGCACCCCAACCGGGACAGGAGGGGGGATTGAGCAGTACTTC. Protein product: CASTPTGTGGGIEQYF. Full variable domain (outside the CDR3, taken from reference TRBV2 and TRBJ2-7): EPEVTQTPSHQVTQMGQEVILRCVPISNHLYFYWYRQILGQKVEFLVSFYNNEISEKSEIFDDQFSVERPDGSNFTLKIRSTKLEDSAMYFCASTPTGTGGGIEQYFGPGTRLTVT.

V is TRBV5-1 and J is TRBJ2-7; 9 nucleotides align to TRBD1. The CDR3 runs to 15 residues. The germline V gene encodes CDR1 SGHRS and CDR2 YFSETQ. V dropped 3 bases and J dropped 4; count of bases not matched to a gene: 8. The CDR3, as DNA: TGCGCCAGCAGCTATTCCGGGACAGGGCGGTACGAGCAGTACTTC. Residues: CASSYSGTGRYEQYF.

This chain connects TRBV21-1 to TRBJ1-5; the table's D call of TRBD1 was not tested on the DNA. TRBV21-1 counts as a pseudogene. The CDR3 is made up of 13 amino acids. Here the CDR3 DNA reads TGTGCCAATCGGACCGTAAGGGGTCAGCCCCAGCATTTT. It translates to CANRTVRGQPQHF.

V and J are TRBV5-1 and TRBJ1-4; D unclear. The germline V gene has CDR1 SGHRS and CDR2 YFSETQ. The CDR3 runs 14 residues. V was shortened by 0 bases and J by 5 bases, with 8 bases between the two germline ends. This CDR3 reads CASSLGRRNEKLFF. CDR3 DNA sequence: TGCGCCAGCAGCTTGGGGAGACGGAATGAAAAACTGTTTTTT.

This chain connects TRBV19 to TRBJ2-7, with D unresolved. CDR1 LNHDA and CDR2 SQIVND come from the germline V gene (reference sequence). The CDR3 runs 14 residues. Trimming cost V 3 bases and J 7 bases, with 16 bases left between them. The CDR3 sequence: CASSIEGTTGEQYF. DNA for the CDR3: TGTGCCAGTAGTATTGAAGGAACTACTGGTGAGCAGTACTTC.

The rearrangement joins TRBV28 to TRBJ1-1; D is uncertain. The CDR3 runs to 12 residues. V was shortened by 3 bases and J by 5 bases, with 7 bases between the two germline ends. From germline, CDR1 is MDHEN and CDR2 SYDVKM. The CDR3, as DNA: TGTGCCAGCAGTTTTAGCGGGACTGAAGCTTTCTTT. Protein product: CASSFSGTEAFF.

The chain recombines TRBV27 with TRBJ1-2, with 8 nucleotides matching TRBD1. J lost 7 bases, V lost 3 bases, and 7 bases had no gene match. CDR1 and CDR2 (germline): MNHEY, SMNVEV (reference sequence). The CDR3 length is 14 residues. As DNA, the CDR3 is TGTGCCAGCAGTTTCCACGGACAGGGAAGTGGCTACACCTTC. It encodes CASSFHGQGSGYTF.

The count of this clone is one. The chain uses TRBV18 and TRBJ2-5; perhaps TRBD2 as D (5 bases). This CDR3 has 15 amino acids. Per germline, CDR1 KGHSH and CDR2 LQKENI. Between the trimmed V and J ends, which lost 3 bases and 1 base, there was a span of 12 bases. The CDR3, as DNA: TGTGCCAGCTCACCGAGGGCAGGTACCCAAGAGACCCAGTACTTC. Translating it yields CASSPRAGTQETQYF. The complete variable domain, with remaining parts taken from reference TRBV18 and TRBJ2-5, reads NAGVMQNPRHLVRRRGQEARLRCSPMKGHSHVYWYRQLPEEGLKFMVYLQKENIIDESGMPKERFSAEFPKEGPSILRIQQVVRGDSAAYFCASSPRAGTQETQYFGPGTRLLVL.

V gene TRBV18 combines with J gene TRBJ2-7, with TRBD1 matching 9 bases. This CDR3 is built from 14 residues. Germline CDR1 reads KGHSH; CDR2 reads LQKENI. With 3 bases clipped from V and 4 bases from J, the junction kept 4 bases outside the gene matches. CDR3 DNA: TGTGCCAGCTCACCGATCGACAGGGGGTACGAGCAGTACTTC. Its protein product is CASSPIDRGYEQYF.

CDR3 in DNA: TGTGCCAGCAGCCCAGGACAGCTGAACACTGAAGCTTTCTTT. Its translation is CASSPGQLNTEAFF. The V gene is TRBV9, the J gene TRBJ1-1, with D maybe TRBD1 (6 bases). The CDR3 length is 14 residues. Germline CDR1 and CDR2: SGDLS and YYNGEE. Trimming left V 4 bases short and J 0 bases short, with 10 bases between.

The chain combines TRBV10-1 with TRBJ2-2; 9 bases line up with TRBD2. Trimming removed 6 bases from V and 2 bases from J; junction bases left unmatched: 7. The germline CDR1 and CDR2 sequences are WNHNN and SYGVQD (reference sequence). The CDR3 is 16 residues long. The DNA of the CDR3 is TGCGCCAGCAGCTCCGGGACTAGCTCCAACACCGGGGAGCTGTTTTTT. Its translation is CASSSGTSSNTGELFF.

The chain uses TRBV12-3 or TRBV12-4 and TRBJ1-2; D unresolved. The V and J ends lost 5 bases and 5 bases respectively, with 9 bases between them. The CDR3 is 12 amino acids. CDR3 protein: CASSPGAYGYTF. CDR3 nucleotide sequence: TGTGCCAGCAGTCCGGGTGCTTATGGCTACACCTTC.

This clone was seen only a few times. CDR3 DNA: TGTGCCAGCAGTTTCGGAGGGCACTATGGCTACACCTTC. Its translation: CASSFGGHYGYTF. The chain uses TRBV27 and TRBJ1-2, with D hard to call. The germline V gene has CDR1 MNHEY and CDR2 SMNVEV (reference sequence). This CDR3 has 13 amino acids. Trimming removed 3 bases at V and 3 bases at J, with 8 bases between.

This chain connects TRBV2 to TRBJ1-5; 9 bases fit TRBD1. CDR1 SNHLY and CDR2 FYNNEI come from the germline V gene. Trimming cost V 2 bases and J 9 bases; bases outside gene matches: 11. The CDR3 has 16 amino acids. The CDR3 spells CASSEMGQGLPRPQHF. For the CDR3, the DNA is TGTGCCAGCAGTGAAATGGGACAGGGCCTCCCAAGGCCCCAGCATTTT.

The CDR3 protein is CASSYLAGEVSTQYF. Written as DNA, the CDR3 is TGTGCCAGCAGCTACCTAGCGGGAGAAGTTTCTACGCAGTATTTT. The chain uses TRBV7-8 and TRBJ2-3; 10 bases agree with TRBD2. The CDR3 length is 15 residues. CDR1 is SGHVS, CDR2 FQNEAQ, per germline. V dropped 4 bases and J dropped 8; count of bases not matched to a gene: 9.

This rearrangement joins TRBV6-4 to TRBJ1-4; 8 bases agree with TRBD1. This CDR3 comprises 18 residues. V gave up 0 bases and J gave up 8 bases; unmatched junction bases: 14. Germline CDR1 is MRHNA and CDR2 is SNTAGT. CDR3: CASSDSKDREYLEEKLFF. In DNA, the CDR3 is TGTGCCAGCAGTGACTCGAAGGACAGGGAATATCTCGAGGAAAAACTGTTTTTT.

This chain joins TRBV6-6 and TRBJ1-5; TRBD1 might be the D (5 bases). In germline, CDR1 is MNHNY, CDR2 SVGAGI (reference sequence). V lost 6 bases and J 3 bases, leaving 21 bases between the germline ends. The CDR3 consists of 17 residues. CDR3 nucleotide sequence: TGTGCCAGCAGACGAAAAGGTGACAGTAACCCCAATCAGCCCCAGCATTTT. Its protein product is CASRRKGDSNPNQPQHF.